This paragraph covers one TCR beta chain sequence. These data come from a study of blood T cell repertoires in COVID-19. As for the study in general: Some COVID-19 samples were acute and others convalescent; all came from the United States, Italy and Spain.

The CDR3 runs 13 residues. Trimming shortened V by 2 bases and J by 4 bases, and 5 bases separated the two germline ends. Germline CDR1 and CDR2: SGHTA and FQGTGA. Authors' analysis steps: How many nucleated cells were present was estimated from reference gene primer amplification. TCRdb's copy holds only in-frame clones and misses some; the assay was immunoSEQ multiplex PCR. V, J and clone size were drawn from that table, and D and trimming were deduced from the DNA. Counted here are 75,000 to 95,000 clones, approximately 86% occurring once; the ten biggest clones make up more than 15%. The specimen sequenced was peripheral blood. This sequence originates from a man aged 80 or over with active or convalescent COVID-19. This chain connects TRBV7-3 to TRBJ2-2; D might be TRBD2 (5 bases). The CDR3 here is CASSLGSTGELFF. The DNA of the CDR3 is TGTGCCAGCAGCTTAGGGAGCACCGGGGAGCTGTTTTTT.